These 27 T cell receptor beta chains were all obtained from the same sample, sequenced in a study of shared clonotypes between healthy human individuals. Terminally differentiated effector memory CD45RA+ cells were excluded by CCR7 positive selection of CD45RO-negative cells. Generated by immunoSEQ multiplex PCR, the TCRdb table keeps only in-frame clones and is missing some. The sample lists around 700,000 clones, under 95% occurring once. The source material was naive CD8+ T cells sorted from blood. Every receptor here comes from a man aged 25 to 40 in good health.

This clone was detected only once. This chain uses TRBV4-2 with TRBJ2-5; TRBD2 agrees at 8 bases. Germline loops: CDR1 LGHNA, CDR2 YNFKEQ. V was pared by 1 base and J by 5 bases, with 6 bases of the junction left unmatched. The CDR3 has 15 amino acids. CDR3 DNA sequence: TGTGCCAGCAGCCAAGCGGGAGGGACCGGGGAGACCCAGTACTTC. Protein sequence: CASSQAGGTGETQYF.

This chain's CDR3 is CASSYSVAEMNTEAFF. The DNA of the CDR3 is TGTGCCAGCAGTTACTCGGTGGCAGAGATGAACACTGAAGCTTTCTTT. V gene TRBV6-6 combines with J gene TRBJ1-1; D is uncertain. This CDR3 has 16 amino acids. Germline assignment: CDR1 MNHNY and CDR2 SVGAGI (reference sequence). V was trimmed by 0 bases and J by 0 bases, leaving 11 bases between them.

The J gene is TRBJ2-5, the V gene TRBV7-8; D gene ambiguous. Germline V gene sequence: CDR1 SGHVS, CDR2 FQNEAQ. Trimming removed 1 base from V and 4 bases from J, with 10 bases in between. The CDR3 sequence is 14 residues long. CDR3 sequence (DNA): TGTGCCAGCAGCTTAGTGGAAAGGAGAGAGACCCAGTACTTC. It is translated as CASSLVERRETQYF.

The chain combines TRBV29-1 with TRBJ1-1, with 7 positions matching TRBD1. Trimming cost V 6 bases and J 1 base; bases outside gene matches: 5. CDR3 length equals 13 residues. In germline, CDR1 is SQVTM, CDR2 ANQGSEA. This CDR3 is CSVDRQGNTEAFF. The DNA for the CDR3 is TGCAGCGTCGACCGACAGGGGAACACTGAAGCTTTCTTT.

The chain carries TRBV7-9 and TRBJ2-2; 9 bases fit TRBD2. J lost 5 bases, V lost 6 bases, and 13 bases had no gene match. The CDR3 runs to 17 residues. Germline loops: CDR1 SEHNR, CDR2 FQNEAQ (reference sequence). Written as DNA, the CDR3 is TGTGCCAGCAGGAAAATCCTAGCGGGGATGGGAACCGGGGAGCTGTTTTTT. Its translation: CASRKILAGMGTGELFF.

The J gene is TRBJ2-1, the V gene TRBV28; D not certain. The CDR3 has 12 amino acids. Trimming took 3 bases from V and 12 from J, leaving 12 bases between them. CDR1 is MDHEN, CDR2 SYDVKM, per germline. DNA for the CDR3: TGTGCCAGCAGTTTTGGGGTAGTAGGGCAGTTCTTC. This encodes CASSFGVVGQFF.

The V gene is TRBV2, the J gene TRBJ2-6; 12 bases map to TRBD1. CDR3 length: 17 amino acids. The J segment lost 1 base and the V segment lost 7 bases, leaving 5 bases of the junction unmatched. The V gene's germline CDR1 is SNHLY and CDR2 FYNNEI. The CDR3 nucleotides read TGTGCCAGCATTCGGGACAGGGGGCGGTCTGGGGCCAACGTCCTGACTTTC. Translation gives CASIRDRGRSGANVLTF.

This chain links TRBV11-2 with TRBJ2-7; D is unclear. The V gene's germline CDR1 is SGHAT and CDR2 FQNNGV. The V end was cut by 0 bases, the J end by 6 bases, with 6 bases between. The CDR3 is made up of 12 amino acids. This CDR3 reads CASSLDQSEQYF. In nucleotides, the CDR3 is TGTGCCAGCAGCTTAGATCAGTCCGAGCAGTACTTC.

The rearrangement joins TRBV4-1 to TRBJ2-1; perhaps TRBD2 as D (5 bases). Germline lookup yields CDR1 MGHRA and CDR2 YSYEKL. V was pared by 3 bases and J by 8 bases, with 20 bases between. The CDR3 spans 16 residues. The CDR3 sequence: CASSQGLRGSADEQFF. CDR3 in DNA: TGCGCCAGCAGCCAGGGGTTGAGAGGGAGTGCTGATGAGCAGTTCTTC.

The chain has TRBV15 and TRBJ2-3; D ambiguous. The CDR3 consists of 13 residues. The ends were cut back, 5 bases at V and 10 bases at J, with 16 bases in the middle. Germline CDR1 LNHNV, CDR2 YYDKDF (reference sequence). CDR3 in DNA: TGTGCCACCAGCCCTCCCCCATCGCTAGCGCAGTATTTT. Translated: CATSPPPSLAQYF. Complete variable domain (other parts from reference TRBV15 and TRBJ2-3): DAMVIQNPRYQVTQFGKPVTLSCSQTLNHNVMYWYQQKSSQAPKLLFHYYDKDFNNEADTPDNFQSRRPNTSFCFLDIRSPGLGDTAMYLCATSPPPSLAQYFGPGTRLTVL.

The chain uses TRBV27 and TRBJ1-1; D unclear. The ends were cut back, 1 base at V and 2 bases at J, with 5 bases in the middle. In germline, CDR1 is MNHEY, CDR2 SMNVEV (reference sequence). This CDR3 spans 13 amino acids. CDR3 loop: CASSLYGNTEAFF. CDR3 nucleotide sequence: TGTGCCAGCAGTTTATACGGCAACACTGAAGCTTTCTTT.

The chain is built from TRBV5-6 and TRBJ2-1, with a possible D match to TRBD2 (5 bases). This CDR3 contains 15 residues. From germline, CDR1 is SGHDT and CDR2 YYEEEE. V was clipped by 0 bases and J by 0 bases, with 7 bases between them. CDR3 in amino acids: CASSLAGSSYNEQFF. The CDR3 DNA reads TGTGCCAGCAGCTTGGCGGGGAGCTCCTACAATGAGCAGTTCTTC. The complete variable domain, with remaining parts taken from reference TRBV5-6 and TRBJ2-1, reads DAGVTQSPTHLIKTRGQQVTLRCSPKSGHDTVSWYQQALGQGPQFIFQYYEEEERQRGNFPDRFSGHQFPNYSSELNVNALLLGDSALYLCASSLAGSSYNEQFFGPGTRLTVL.

The chain recombines TRBV7-8 with TRBJ1-5; D remains unclear. This CDR3 contains 17 residues. CDR1 is SGHVS, CDR2 FQNEAQ, per germline. Trimming took off 2 bases at V and 5 bases at J, with 19 bases between the two ends. The CDR3 region has the DNA TGTGCCAGCAGCTTAACCCCAATGACTGCATCAGATCAGCCCCAGCATTTT. It yields the protein CASSLTPMTASDQPQHF.

This rearrangement joins TRBV6-6 to TRBJ2-1; the D call may be TRBD1 or TRBD2 (5 bases each). The germline gives CDR1 MNHNY, CDR2 SVGAGI (reference sequence). The germline V and J ends were trimmed by 7 bases and 8 bases, with 18 bases remaining between them. CDR3 size: 14 residues. This chain's CDR3 is CASKNGQGDHEQFF. CDR3 sequence (DNA): TGTGCCAGCAAGAACGGCCAAGGGGACCATGAGCAGTTCTTC.

The J gene is TRBJ2-7, the V gene TRBV29-1, with D hard to call. The germline CDR1 and CDR2 sequences are SQVTM and ANQGSEA. The CDR3 runs 13 residues. With 3 bases removed from V and 0 bases from J, the gap between germline ends came to 9 bases. The CDR3 DNA follows: TGCAGCGTTGAGGCAGTAAGCTCCTACGAGCAGTACTTC. It codes for CSVEAVSSYEQYF.

This sequence joins TRBV15 and TRBJ2-7, with D hard to call. V gave up 1 base and J gave up 0 bases, with 4 bases separating them. Germline CDR1 and CDR2: LNHNV and YYDKDF (reference sequence). The CDR3 contains 13 residues. The CDR3 DNA follows: TGTGCCACCAGCAGAGTTAGCTCCTACGAGCAGTACTTC. It codes for CATSRVSSYEQYF.

V gene TRBV14 combines with J gene TRBJ1-3, with D tentatively TRBD1 (5 bases). Trimming left V 3 bases short and J 4 bases short, with 13 bases between. The germline V gene encodes CDR1 SGHDN and CDR2 FVKESK. The CDR3 sequence is 15 residues long. CDR3 DNA: TGTGCCAGCAGCCATCAGGGACCTGGCGGAAACACCATATATTTT. Encoded protein: CASSHQGPGGNTIYF. Looking up the rest from reference TRBV14 and TRBJ1-3 gives the full variable domain: EAGVTQFPSHSVIEKGQTVTLRCDPISGHDNLYWYRRVMGKEIKFLLHFVKESKQDESGMPNNRFLAERTGGTYSTLKVQPAELEDSGVYFCASSHQGPGGNTIYFGEGSWLTVV.

The rearrangement uses TRBV7-6 and TRBJ1-4; D unresolved. V was clipped by 0 bases and J by 8 bases, with 16 bases between them. Germline CDR1 SGHVS, CDR2 FNYEAQ. The CDR3 contains 16 residues. Here the CDR3 DNA reads TGTGCCAGCAGCTTAGCGGCAGGCCCCGGAGAAGAAAAACTGTTTTTT. This codes for CASSLAAGPGEEKLFF.

The gene calls are TRBV27 and TRBJ2-7, with 12 bases fitting TRBD2. CDR1 is MNHEY, CDR2 SMNVEV, per germline (reference sequence). V was clipped by 5 bases and J by 1 base; unmatched bases: 3. CDR3 length: 15 residues. The CDR3 region has the DNA TGTGCCAGCAGTATACTAGCGGGAGGTTCCTACGAGCAGTACTTC. Residues: CASSILAGGSYEQYF.

The V and J genes are TRBV27 and TRBJ2-5; D might be TRBD2 (6 bases). The CDR3 is 15 amino acids. V was shortened by 3 bases and J by 5 bases, with 16 bases between the two germline ends. Germline lookup yields CDR1 MNHEY and CDR2 SMNVEV (reference sequence). CDR3 bases: TGTGCCAGCAGTTTGGACGGAGGGATAGGGGAGACCCAGTACTTC. It translates to CASSLDGGIGETQYF.

This rearrangement joins TRBV29-1 to TRBJ2-3; maybe TRBD1 (5 bases). The germline CDR1 and CDR2 sequences are SQVTM and ANQGSEA. V gave up 4 bases and J gave up 2 bases, with 10 bases separating them. CDR3 length equals 13 residues. The CDR3 DNA follows: TGCAGCGTTGTCAGGGCCACCACAGATACGCAGTATTTT. It translates to CSVVRATTDTQYF.

This clone was picked up a small number of times. This rearrangement joins TRBV13 to TRBJ2-2, with D hard to call. Germline V gene data show CDR1 as PRHDT and CDR2 as FYEKMQ (reference sequence). Trimming cost V 5 bases and J 4 bases, with 8 bases left between them. The CDR3 is made up of 13 amino acids. The DNA of the CDR3 is TGTGCCAGCAGCCAACACCCCACCGGGGAGCTGTTTTTT. Its protein product is CASSQHPTGELFF. Complete variable domain (other parts from reference TRBV13 and TRBJ2-2): AAGVIQSPRHLIKEKRETATLKCYPIPRHDTVYWYQQGPGQDPQFLISFYEKMQSDKGSIPDRFSAQQFSDYHSELNMSSLELGDSALYFCASSQHPTGELFFGEGSRLTVL.

CDR3 protein: CASSSLGGRDTQYF. The CDR3, as DNA: TGTGCCAGCAGCTCGTTGGGGGGGCGAGATACGCAGTATTTT. This sequence joins TRBV5-4 and TRBJ2-3; the D gene is possibly TRBD2 (7 bases). The V and J ends lost 3 bases and 5 bases respectively, with 13 bases between them. Germline loops: CDR1 SGHNT, CDR2 YYREEE (reference sequence). This CDR3 has 14 residues.

V usage is TRBV11-2 and J usage is TRBJ2-1; D is perhaps TRBD1 or TRBD2 (6 bases each). Trimming took off 5 bases at V and 0 bases at J, with 17 bases between the two ends. Germline V lookup: CDR1 SGHAT, CDR2 FQNNGV. The CDR3 extends over 17 amino acids. CDR3 DNA: TGTGCCAGCAGCCCTCGTGGGGGGCAGCCCTCCTACAATGAGCAGTTCTTC. The encoded protein is CASSPRGGQPSYNEQFF.

V and J are TRBV27 and TRBJ2-2; 10 nucleotides agree with TRBD1. Germline CDR1 is MNHEY and CDR2 is SMNVEV (reference sequence). This CDR3 has 15 residues. V lost 8 bases and J lost 3; bases outside the gene matches: 6. The CDR3 reads CASGRDRGHTGELFF. The CDR3 region has the DNA TGTGCCAGCGGAAGGGACAGGGGTCACACCGGGGAGCTGTTTTTT.

V gene TRBV4-2 combines with J gene TRBJ2-3; 7 nucleotides agree with TRBD2. J gave up 3 bases and V 0 bases, and 9 bases lay outside the gene matches. CDR3 size: 17 residues. Per the germline V gene, CDR1 is LGHNA and CDR2 is YNFKEQ. CDR3 nucleotide sequence: TGTGCCAGCAGCCAAGATCACGGAAGCGGGATTACAGATACGCAGTATTTT. It translates to CASSQDHGSGITDTQYF.

V is TRBV5-5 and J is TRBJ2-1; 10 bases line up with TRBD1. V lost 5 bases, J lost 8 bases, and 7 bases stayed unmatched. Germline CDR1 reads SGHKS; CDR2 reads YYEKEE (reference sequence). The CDR3 contains 14 residues. CDR3 protein: CASSSGTGVDEQFF. The CDR3 nucleotides are TGTGCCAGCAGTTCCGGGACAGGGGTGGATGAGCAGTTCTTC. The variable domain in full, with the rest retrieved from reference TRBV5-5 and TRBJ2-1, is DAGVTQSPTHLIKTRGQQVTLRCSPISGHKSVSWYQQVLGQGPQFIFQYYEKEERGRGNFPDRFSARQFPNYSSELNVNALLLGDSALYLCASSSGTGVDEQFFGPGTRLTVL.